The 16 T cell receptor beta chains reported below all come from one sample, sequenced in a study of blood T cells in healthy people across ages. A J-beta primer mix and a sample-barcoded 5' primer were used in a second PCR of roughly 6 to 11 cycles. TCRdb fed the 5' RACE reads into MiXCR, producing one record per CDR3 protein. The sample includes 1.2 million to 1.5 million distinct CDR3 sequences, roughly 64% of them seen just once. The sample was blood. Every receptor here comes from a man between 18 and 35 years old in good health.

The chain recombines TRBV6-4 with TRBJ2-1, with 7 bases lining up with TRBD2. J was trimmed by 11 bases and V by 4 bases; bases with no gene match: 14. Germline lookup yields CDR1 MRHNA and CDR2 SNTAGT. This CDR3 contains 15 residues. CDR3 region: CASSVGLDPGRKQFF. CDR3 coding DNA: TGTGCCAGCAGTGTAGGACTAGATCCGGGGAGGAAGCAGTTCTTC.

This chain uses TRBV4-3 with TRBJ2-1, with a possible D match to TRBD1 (6 bases). The CDR3 has 14 amino acids. Germline V gives CDR1 LGHNA, CDR2 YSLEER. V was clipped by 1 base and J by 10 bases, with 14 bases between them. CDR3 DNA: TGCGCCAGCAGCCAAGGAGGGGGTCCTCGGGAGCAGTTCTTC. Amino acid sequence: CASSQGGGPREQFF.

The chain employs TRBV7-2 and TRBJ2-7; D not certain. CDR3 size: 15 residues. CDR1 and CDR2 from the germline V gene are SGHTA and FQGNSA. The V and J ends lost 5 bases and 4 bases respectively, with 18 bases between them. Written as DNA, the CDR3 is TGTGCCAGCAGCCGTAGTCAGCCTGGGCCGTACGAGCAGTACTTC. Translated: CASSRSQPGPYEQYF.

This chain connects TRBV29-1 to TRBJ2-1, with TRBD2 matching 7 bases. Germline V gives CDR1 SQVTM, CDR2 ANQGSEA. V shed 0 bases, J shed 3 bases, and the junction held 11 bases outside the gene matches. The CDR3 is made up of 17 amino acids. The DNA of the CDR3 is TGCAGCGTTGAAGAAGGCACAGCGACTAGCTTCTACAATGAGCAGTTCTTC. This translates into CSVEEGTATSFYNEQFF.

V is TRBV10-3 and J is TRBJ2-5; 9 bases match TRBD1. V shed 8 bases and J 7 bases; nucleotides not matched to a gene: 11. CDR3 size: 14 residues. Germline V gene data show CDR1 as ENHRY and CDR2 as SYGVKD. CDR3 amino acids: CAIGEPGTGSTQYF. CDR3 nucleotide sequence: TGTGCCATCGGAGAGCCTGGGACAGGGTCGACCCAGTACTTC.

The table lists this clonotype with a few counts. The CDR3, as DNA: TGCGCCAGCAGCACCGGACAGGGGAGCTATGGCTACACCTTC. Residues: CASSTGQGSYGYTF. V and J are TRBV5-1 and TRBJ1-2; 9 nucleotides match TRBD1. CDR1 and CDR2 (germline): SGHRS, YFSETQ. This CDR3 is built from 14 residues. Losses at the gene ends were 4 bases for V and 4 bases for J; bases not matched to a gene: 5. Combining the CDR3 with reference TRBV5-1 and TRBJ1-2 gives the whole variable domain KAGVTQTPRYLIKTRGQQVTLSCSPISGHRSVSWYQQTPGQGLQFLFEYFSETQRNKGNFPGRFSGRQFSNSRSEMNVSTLELGDSALYLCASSTGQGSYGYTFGSGTRLTVV.

This clonotype has only one observation. The genes are TRBV10-3 and TRBJ2-1, with TRBD2 identical over 8 bases. Germline CDR1 reads ENHRY; CDR2 reads SYGVKD. The trim removed 6 bases at V and 6 bases at J, leaving 4 bases unmatched. CDR3 length: 13 amino acids. CDR3 protein: CAISPGGINEQFF. CDR3 bases: TGTGCCATCAGCCCGGGAGGGATCAATGAGCAGTTCTTC.

The chain recombines TRBV3-1 with TRBJ2-1; D gene uncertain. The CDR3 has 16 residues. V gave up 1 base and J gave up 3 bases, with 13 bases separating them. Germline V gene data show CDR1 as LGHDT and CDR2 as YNNKEL (reference sequence). For the CDR3, the DNA is TGTGCCAGCAGCCAAGGGACCCACCGGAACTACAATGAGCAGTTCTTC. Translating it yields CASSQGTHRNYNEQFF.

The rearrangement uses TRBV7-6 and TRBJ1-2; possible D gene TRBD1, 6 bases. V shed 5 bases and J shed 5 bases, with 18 bases lying between them. This CDR3 spans 15 amino acids. Germline assignment: CDR1 SGHVS and CDR2 FNYEAQ. The CDR3 loop reads CASSPTRGGGYGYTF. CDR3 in DNA: TGTGCCAGCAGCCCAACCCGGGGAGGGGGGTATGGCTACACCTTC. Variable domain in full (rest from reference TRBV7-6 and TRBJ1-2): GAGVSQSPRYKVTKRGQDVALRCDPISGHVSLYWYRQALGQGPEFLTYFNYEAQQDKSGLPNDRFSAERPEGSISTLTIQRTEQRDSAMYRCASSPTRGGGYGYTFGSGTRLTVV.

The chain employs TRBV6-2 or TRBV6-3 and TRBJ2-2, with 7 bases identical to TRBD1. V lost 6 bases to trimming and J lost 7 bases; unmatched junction nucleotides: 14. CDR1 is MNHEY, CDR2 SVGEGT, per germline. This CDR3 has 16 amino acids. CDR3 DNA: TGTGCCAGCAGAAACCAAGCCCACAGGGGCCTCGGGGAGCTGTTTTTT. Protein product: CASRNQAHRGLGELFF.

V is TRBV28 and J is TRBJ2-4; perhaps D is TRBD1 or TRBD2 (5 bases each). The CDR3 consists of 15 residues. V was cut by 3 bases and J by 3 bases, with 12 bases left in between. Looked up from germline, CDR1 is MDHEN and CDR2 is SYDVKM. In nucleotides, the CDR3 is TGTGCCAGCAGTTTTCCCCGGGACCTCAAAAACATTCAGTACTTC. It is translated as CASSFPRDLKNIQYF. The full variable domain, in which reference TRBV28 and TRBJ2-4 provide the parts outside the CDR3, is DVKVTQSSRYLVKRTGEKVFLECVQDMDHENMFWYRQDPGLGLRLIYFSYDVKMKEKGDIPEGYSVSREKKERFSLILESASTNQTSMYLCASSFPRDLKNIQYFGAGTRLSVL.

The chain joins TRBV6-6 to TRBJ1-2; no clear D. Germline V gene sequence: CDR1 MNHNY, CDR2 SVGAGI (reference sequence). This CDR3 contains 15 residues. Trimming shortened V by 6 bases and J by 2 bases, and 16 bases separated the two germline ends. This chain's CDR3 is CASSLRPGQNYGYTF. CDR3 in DNA: TGTGCCAGCAGCCTCCGACCAGGTCAGAACTATGGCTACACCTTC.

V gene TRBV20-1 combines with J gene TRBJ1-6; 7 bases agree with TRBD1. Per germline, CDR1 DFQATT and CDR2 SNEGSKA (reference sequence). The CDR3 runs to 14 residues. V lost 5 bases and J lost 7; bases outside the gene matches: 8. Written as DNA, the CDR3 is TGCAGTGCTCCTCTGGACAGGAGAAATTCACCCCTCCACTTT. This gives the protein CSAPLDRRNSPLHF.

Worth noting for this clonotype: A much larger clone lies one base from this, so it may be a read error. The rearrangement joins TRBV6-1 to TRBJ2-3; D not resolved. V lost 4 bases to trimming and J lost 1 base, with 12 bases between them. Germline assignment: CDR1 MNHNS and CDR2 SASEGT. CDR3 length: 15 residues. This CDR3 reads CASSGSAGGTDTQYF. The CDR3 nucleotides are TGTGCCAGCAGTGGGAGTGCTGGGGGCACAGATACGCAGTATTTT.

This clonotype was picked up a small number of times. The rearrangement links TRBV7-9 to TRBJ1-4, with 7 bases fitting TRBD1. Germline CDR1 and CDR2: SEHNR and FQNEAQ (reference sequence). The length of the CDR3 is 16 residues. The V segment lost 5 bases and the J segment 8 bases; nucleotides outside the gene matches: 14. The CDR3 sequence: CASSDNRGAVEEKLFF. CDR3 DNA: TGTGCCAGCAGCGATAACAGGGGAGCGGTAGAAGAAAAACTGTTTTTT.

The chain combines TRBV7-9 with TRBJ2-5, with TRBD1 matching 7 bases. Germline CDR1 SEHNR, CDR2 FQNEAQ (reference sequence). This CDR3 is built from 16 residues. V gave up 4 bases and J gave up 1 base; unmatched junction bases: 9. The CDR3, as DNA: TGTGCCAGCAGCTCAGGGACAGAGCCGGTCCAAGAGACCCAGTACTTC. Residues: CASSSGTEPVQETQYF.